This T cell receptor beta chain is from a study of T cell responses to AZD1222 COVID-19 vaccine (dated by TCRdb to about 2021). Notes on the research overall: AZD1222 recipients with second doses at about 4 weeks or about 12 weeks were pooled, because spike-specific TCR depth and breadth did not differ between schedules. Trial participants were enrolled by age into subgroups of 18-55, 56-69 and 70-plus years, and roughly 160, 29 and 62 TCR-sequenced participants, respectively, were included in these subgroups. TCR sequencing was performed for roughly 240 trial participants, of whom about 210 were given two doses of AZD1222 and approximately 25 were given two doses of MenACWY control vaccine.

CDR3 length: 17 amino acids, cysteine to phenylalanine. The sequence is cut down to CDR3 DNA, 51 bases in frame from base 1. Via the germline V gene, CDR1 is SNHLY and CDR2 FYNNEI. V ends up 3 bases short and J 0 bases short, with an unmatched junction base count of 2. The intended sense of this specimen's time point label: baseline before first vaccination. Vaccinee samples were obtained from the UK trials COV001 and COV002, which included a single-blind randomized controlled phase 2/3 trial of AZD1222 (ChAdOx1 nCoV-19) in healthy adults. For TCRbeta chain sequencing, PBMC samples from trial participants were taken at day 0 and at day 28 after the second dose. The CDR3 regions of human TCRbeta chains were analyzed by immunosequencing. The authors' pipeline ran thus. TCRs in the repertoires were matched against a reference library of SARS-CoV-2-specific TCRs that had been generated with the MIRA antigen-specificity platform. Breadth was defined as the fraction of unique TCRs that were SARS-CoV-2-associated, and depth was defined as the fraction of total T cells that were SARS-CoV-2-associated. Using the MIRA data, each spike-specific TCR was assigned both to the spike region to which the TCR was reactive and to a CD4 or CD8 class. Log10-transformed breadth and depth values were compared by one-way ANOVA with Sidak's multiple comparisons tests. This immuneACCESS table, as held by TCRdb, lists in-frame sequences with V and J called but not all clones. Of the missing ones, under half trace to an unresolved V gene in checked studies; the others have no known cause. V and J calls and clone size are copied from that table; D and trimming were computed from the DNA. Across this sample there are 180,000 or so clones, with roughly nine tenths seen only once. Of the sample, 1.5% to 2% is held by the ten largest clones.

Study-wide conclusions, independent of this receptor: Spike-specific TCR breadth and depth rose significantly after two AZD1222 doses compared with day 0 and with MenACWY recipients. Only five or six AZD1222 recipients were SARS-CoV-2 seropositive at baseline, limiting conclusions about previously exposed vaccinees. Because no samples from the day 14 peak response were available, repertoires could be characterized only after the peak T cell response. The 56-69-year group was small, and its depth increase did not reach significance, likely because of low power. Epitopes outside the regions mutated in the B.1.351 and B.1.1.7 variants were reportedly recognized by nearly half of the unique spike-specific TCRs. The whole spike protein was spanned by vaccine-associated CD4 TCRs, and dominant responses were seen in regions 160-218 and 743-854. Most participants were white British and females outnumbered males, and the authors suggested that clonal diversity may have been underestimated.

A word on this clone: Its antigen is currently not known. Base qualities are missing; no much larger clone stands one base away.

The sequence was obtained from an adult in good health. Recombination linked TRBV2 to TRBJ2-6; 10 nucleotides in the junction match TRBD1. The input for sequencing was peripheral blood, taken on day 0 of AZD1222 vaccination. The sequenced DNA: TGTGCCAGCAGTGAGGGACAGGGGACCTCTGGGGCCAACGTCCTGACTTTC. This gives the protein CASSEGQGTSGANVLTF.